Detailed here is one T cell receptor (beta chain). Trimming removed 4 bases from V and 8 bases from J; junction bases left unmatched: 6. The CDR3 spans 15 residues. Looked up from germline, CDR1 is MNHNS and CDR2 is SASEGT. Data came from immunoSEQ multiplex PCR; TCRdb stores just in-frame clones and leaves some out. The sample has under 95,000 clones; roughly 94% are singletons. The data were obtained in a study of technical replicates of blood from several donors. The TCR comes from a human donor in good health. The chain uses TRBV6-1 and TRBJ1-6; TRBD1 matches 9 bases. The specimen was T cells isolated from PBMCs. The CDR3 DNA reads as TGTGCCAGCAGTGGGTCAACAGGGGGCCATTCACCCCTCCACTTT. Protein product: CASSGSTGGHSPLHF.